This TCR beta chain was found in a study of cytomegalovirus exposure and HLA in healthy donors. Study conclusions and caveats: TCR beta sequences reportedly predicted most subjects' HLA-A and HLA-B alleles accurately. A list of 150 or so TCR beta chains associated with cytomegalovirus was given.

With 60 Vbeta and 13 Jbeta primers, the PCR was carried out. This table comes from immunoSEQ multiplex PCR, and its TCRdb copy is limited to in-frame clones, with some not included. The sample consists of about 77,000 clones, roughly 74% of them appearing once. There are 14 residues in the CDR3. From germline, CDR1 is SGDLS and CDR2 YYNGEE. V was shortened by 3 bases and J by 2 bases, with 10 bases between the two germline ends. For this clone: Its antigen is not known.

This chain uses TRBV9 with TRBJ2-3; no definite D call. Sequencing used PBMCs. This sequence originates from a man in his forties or fifties in good health and CMV-seronegative. DNA of the CDR3: TGTGCCAGCAGCGCCGGGTCCATCACAGATACGCAGTATTTT. As protein: CASSAGSITDTQYF. Full variable domain (rest looked up from reference TRBV9 and TRBJ2-3): DSGVTQTPKHLITATGQRVTLRCSPRSGDLSVYWYQQSLDQGLQFLIQYYNGEERAKGNILERFSAQQFPDLHSELNLSSLELGDSALYFCASSAGSITDTQYFGPGTRLTVL.